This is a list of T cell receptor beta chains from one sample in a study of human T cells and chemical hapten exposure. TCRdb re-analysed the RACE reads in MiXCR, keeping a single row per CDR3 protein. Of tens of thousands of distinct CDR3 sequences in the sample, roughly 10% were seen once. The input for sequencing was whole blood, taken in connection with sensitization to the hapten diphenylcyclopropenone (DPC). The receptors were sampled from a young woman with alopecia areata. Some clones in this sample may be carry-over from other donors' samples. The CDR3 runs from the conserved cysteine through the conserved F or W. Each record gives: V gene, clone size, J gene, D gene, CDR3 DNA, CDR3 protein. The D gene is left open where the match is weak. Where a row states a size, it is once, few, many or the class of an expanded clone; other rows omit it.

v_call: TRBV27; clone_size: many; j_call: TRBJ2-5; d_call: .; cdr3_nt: TGTGCCAGCAGACGGAGAGGGGAGCAAGAGACCCAGTACTTC; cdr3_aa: CASRRRGEQETQYF
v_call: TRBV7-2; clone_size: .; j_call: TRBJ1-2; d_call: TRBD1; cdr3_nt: TGTGCCAGCAGTACAGGGGGCGCCCCTCGAATCTATGGCTACACCTTC; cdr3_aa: CASSTGGAPRIYGYTF
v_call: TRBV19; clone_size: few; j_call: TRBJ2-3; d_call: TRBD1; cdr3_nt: TGTGCCACCCTACCAGGGGGCGAATTCACAGATACGCAGTATTTT; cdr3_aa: CATLPGGEFTDTQYF
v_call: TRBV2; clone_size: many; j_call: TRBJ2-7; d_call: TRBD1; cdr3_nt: TGTGCCAGCAAACTAGGGGGCCATCCCTACGAGCAGTACTTC; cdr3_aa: CASKLGGHPYEQYF
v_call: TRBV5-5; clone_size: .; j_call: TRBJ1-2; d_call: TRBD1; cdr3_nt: TGTGCCAGCAGCTTGGCACCCACAGGGGGCTTGGGCTACACCTTC; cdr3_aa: CASSLAPTGGLGYTF
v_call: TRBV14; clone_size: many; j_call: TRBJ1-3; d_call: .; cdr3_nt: TGTGCCAGCAGCCAAGATTTATGGCGACATAGCTCTGGAAACACCATATATTTT; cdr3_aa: CASSQDLWRHSSGNTIYF
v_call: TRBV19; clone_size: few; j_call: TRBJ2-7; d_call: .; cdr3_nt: TGTGCCAGTAGTATCGTGGAACACGAGCAGTACTTC; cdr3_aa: CASSIVEHEQYF
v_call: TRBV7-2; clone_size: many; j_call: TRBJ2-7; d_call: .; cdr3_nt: TGTGCCAGCAGCTTGGAGGCGTTGGCCTACGAGCAGTACTTC; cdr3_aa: CASSLEALAYEQYF
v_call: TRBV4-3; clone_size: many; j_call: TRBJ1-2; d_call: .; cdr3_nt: TGCGCCAGCAGCCAAGATACGGCCAGGGCTAACTATGGCTACACCTTC; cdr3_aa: CASSQDTARANYGYTF
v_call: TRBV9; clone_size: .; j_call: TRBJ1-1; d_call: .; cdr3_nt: TGTGCCAGCAGCGTAGACCAGAACACTGAAGCTTTCTTT; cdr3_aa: CASSVDQNTEAFF
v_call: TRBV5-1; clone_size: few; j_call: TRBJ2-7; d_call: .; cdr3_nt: TGCGCCAGCAGCTTGTCTAGGAACGAGCAGTACTTC; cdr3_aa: CASSLSRNEQYF
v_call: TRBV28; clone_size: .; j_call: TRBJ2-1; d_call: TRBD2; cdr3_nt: TGTGCCAGCAGTTTACCCGGACTAGCATCCTACAATGAGCAGTTCTTC; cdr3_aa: CASSLPGLASYNEQFF
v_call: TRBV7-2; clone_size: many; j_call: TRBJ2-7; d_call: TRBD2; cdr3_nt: TGTGCCAGCAGCTTACGGACTAGCGGGGCCCGGAGCTCCTACGAGCAGTACTTC; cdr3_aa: CASSLRTSGARSSYEQYF
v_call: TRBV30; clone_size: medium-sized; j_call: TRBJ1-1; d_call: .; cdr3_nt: TGTGCCTGGTTCATGAACACTGAAGCTTTCTTT; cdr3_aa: CAWFMNTEAFF
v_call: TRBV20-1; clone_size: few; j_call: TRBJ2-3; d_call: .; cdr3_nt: TGCAGTGCTAGTTGGAGGGGAGAGGATTTT; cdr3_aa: CSASWRGEDF
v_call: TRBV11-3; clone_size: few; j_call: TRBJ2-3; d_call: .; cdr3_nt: TGTGCCAGCAGCTTAGATCACGCCGATCGGGATACGCAGTATTTT; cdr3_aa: CASSLDHADRDTQYF
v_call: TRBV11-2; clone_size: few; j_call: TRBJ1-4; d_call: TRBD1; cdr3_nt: TGTGCCAGCAGCCGGACCGGGACAGGGGATGAAAAACTGTTTTTT; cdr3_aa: CASSRTGTGDEKLFF
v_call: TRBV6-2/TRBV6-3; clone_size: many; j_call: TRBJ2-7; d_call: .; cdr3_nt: TGTGCCAGCAGTTATTCAACCTACGAGCAGTACTTC; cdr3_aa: CASSYSTYEQYF
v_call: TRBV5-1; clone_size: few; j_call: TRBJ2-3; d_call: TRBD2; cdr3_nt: TGCGCCAGCAGCCCCCATTCCCAGCGGGGGGGGACAGATACGCAGTATTTT; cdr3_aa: CASSPHSQRGGTDTQYF
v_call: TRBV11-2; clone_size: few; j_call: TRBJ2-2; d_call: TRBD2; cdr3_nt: TGTGCCAGCAGCTTGCTAGCGGGGGGCACCGGGGAGCTGTTTTTT; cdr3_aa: CASSLLAGGTGELFF
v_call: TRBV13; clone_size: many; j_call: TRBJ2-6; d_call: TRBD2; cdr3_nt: TGTGCCAGCAGCTCAGCGGGGGCGAGCTCTGGGGCCAACGTCCTGACTTTC; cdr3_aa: CASSSAGASSGANVLTF
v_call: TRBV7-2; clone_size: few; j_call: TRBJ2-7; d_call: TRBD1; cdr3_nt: TGTGCCAGCAGCTTAGGACCCGGGACAGGGGCATTAAAGCAGCAGTACTTC; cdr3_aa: CASSLGPGTGALKQQYF
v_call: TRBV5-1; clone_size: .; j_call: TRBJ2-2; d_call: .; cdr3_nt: TGCGCCAGCAGCTTGGTCGCAGGGGAGACCGGGGAGCTGTTTTTT; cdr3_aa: CASSLVAGETGELFF
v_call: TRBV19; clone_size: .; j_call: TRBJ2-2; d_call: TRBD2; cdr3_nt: TGTGCCAGTACCGGGGGGACCACCGGGGAGCTGTTTTTT; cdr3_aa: CASTGGTTGELFF
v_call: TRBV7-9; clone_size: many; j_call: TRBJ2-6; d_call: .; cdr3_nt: TGTGCCAGCAGCTACCCCCCAGCCAACGTCCTGACTTTC; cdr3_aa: CASSYPPANVLTF
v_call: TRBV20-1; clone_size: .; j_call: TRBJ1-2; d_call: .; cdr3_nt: TGCAGTGCCCGCCTCGGACAGCTGATCTATGGCTACACCTTC; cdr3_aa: CSARLGQLIYGYTF
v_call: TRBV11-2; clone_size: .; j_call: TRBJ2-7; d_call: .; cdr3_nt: TGTGCCAGCAGCTTAGGAGGGTACGGAAGCGAGCAGTACTTC; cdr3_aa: CASSLGGYGSEQYF
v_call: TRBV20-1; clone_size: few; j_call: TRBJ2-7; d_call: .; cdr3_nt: TGCAGTGCCCACGGGGGTGCTACCTACGAGCAGTACTTC; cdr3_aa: CSAHGGATYEQYF
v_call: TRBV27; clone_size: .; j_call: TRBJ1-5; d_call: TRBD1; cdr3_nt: TGTGCCAGCAGACAGGGGTATAGCAATCAGCCCCAGCATTTT; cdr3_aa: CASRQGYSNQPQHF
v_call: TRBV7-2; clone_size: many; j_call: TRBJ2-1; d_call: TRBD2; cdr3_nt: TGTGCCAGCAGCGTTAGTGGCGGGGGGGCCTACAATGAGCAGTTCTTC; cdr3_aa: CASSVSGGGAYNEQFF
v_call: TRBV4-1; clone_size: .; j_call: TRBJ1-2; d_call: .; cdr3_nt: TGCGCCAGCAGCCAACAGGCAGTACTGATTGGGTATGGCTACACCTTC; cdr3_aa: CASSQQAVLIGYGYTF
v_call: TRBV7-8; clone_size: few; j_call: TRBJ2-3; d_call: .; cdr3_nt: TGTGCCAGCAGCTTGGGAGAGGGTCGGGATACGCAGTATTTT; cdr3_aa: CASSLGEGRDTQYF
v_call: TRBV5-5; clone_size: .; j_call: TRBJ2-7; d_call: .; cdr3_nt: TGTGCCAGCAGCTTAGATGACGAGCAGTACTTC; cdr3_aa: CASSLDDEQYF
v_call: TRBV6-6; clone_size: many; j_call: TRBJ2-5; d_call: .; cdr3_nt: TGTGCCAGCAGTACCCTTGAGACCCAGTACTTC; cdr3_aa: CASSTLETQYF
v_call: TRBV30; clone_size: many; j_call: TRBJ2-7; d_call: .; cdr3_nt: TGTGCCTGGAAAGCTCTTTACGAGCAGTACTTC; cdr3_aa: CAWKALYEQYF
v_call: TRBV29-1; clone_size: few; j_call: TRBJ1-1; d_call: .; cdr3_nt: TGCAGCGTTACCGAAAGGGGACCGGCTGAAGCTTTCTTT; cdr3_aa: CSVTERGPAEAFF
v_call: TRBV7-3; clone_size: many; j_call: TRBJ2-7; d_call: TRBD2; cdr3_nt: TGTGCCAGCAGCCCGGGACTAGCGGCCGACGAGCAGTACTTC; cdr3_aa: CASSPGLAADEQYF
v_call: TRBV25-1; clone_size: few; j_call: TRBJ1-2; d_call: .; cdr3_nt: TGTGCCAGCAGTGATCCTGGCGGGGGTAACTATGGCTACACCTTC; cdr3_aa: CASSDPGGGNYGYTF
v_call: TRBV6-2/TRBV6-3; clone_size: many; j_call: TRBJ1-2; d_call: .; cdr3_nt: TGTGCCAGCAATCCCCAACAGGCGTACTATGGCTACACCTTC; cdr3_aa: CASNPQQAYYGYTF
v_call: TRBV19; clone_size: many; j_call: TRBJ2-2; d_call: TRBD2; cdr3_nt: TGTGCCAGTAGTAGCCCGGGACTAGCGAGCGCGAACACCGGGGAGCTGTTTTTT; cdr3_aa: CASSSPGLASANTGELFF
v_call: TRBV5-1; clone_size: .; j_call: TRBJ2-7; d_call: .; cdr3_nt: TGCGCCAGCAGCGCCGGGGTGGACTACCTCTCCGGGCAGTACTTC; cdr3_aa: CASSAGVDYLSGQYF
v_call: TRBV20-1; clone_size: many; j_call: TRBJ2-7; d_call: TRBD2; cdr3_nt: TGCAGTGGAGAGGGGCTAGCGGAAAGCTCCTACGAGCAGTACTTC; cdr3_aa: CSGEGLAESSYEQYF
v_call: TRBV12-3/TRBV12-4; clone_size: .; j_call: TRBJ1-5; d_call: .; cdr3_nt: TGTGCCAGCAGCGGGAAAATGGCGGGGCCCCAGCATTTT; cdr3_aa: CASSGKMAGPQHF
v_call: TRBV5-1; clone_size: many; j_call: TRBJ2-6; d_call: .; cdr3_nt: TGCGCCAGCAGCCCCGCAACGACAGTCTCTGGGGCCAACGTCCTGACTTTC; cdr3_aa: CASSPATTVSGANVLTF
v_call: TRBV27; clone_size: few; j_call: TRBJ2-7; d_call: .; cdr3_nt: TGTGCCAGCAGTTTTGGAATAAAGGCCTACGAGCAGTACTTC; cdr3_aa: CASSFGIKAYEQYF
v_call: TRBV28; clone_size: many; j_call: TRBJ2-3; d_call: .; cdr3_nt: TGTGCCAGCAGTTTAAGTTCTACAGATACGCAGTATTTT; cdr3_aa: CASSLSSTDTQYF
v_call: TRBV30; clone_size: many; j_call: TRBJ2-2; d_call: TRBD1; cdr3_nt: TGTGCCTGGAGGGTCCCGGGACAGTACACCGGGGAGCTGTTTTTT; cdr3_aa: CAWRVPGQYTGELFF
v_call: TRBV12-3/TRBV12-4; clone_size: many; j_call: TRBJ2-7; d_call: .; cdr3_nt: TGTGCCAGCAGTCAATACCCGGGACAATCCTACGAGCAGTACTTC; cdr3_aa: CASSQYPGQSYEQYF
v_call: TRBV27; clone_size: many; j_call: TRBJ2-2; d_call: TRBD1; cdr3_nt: TGTGCCAGCAGATCCTGGACAGGGAACACCGGGGAGCTGTTTTTT; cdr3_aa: CASRSWTGNTGELFF
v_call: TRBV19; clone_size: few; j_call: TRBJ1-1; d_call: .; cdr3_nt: TGTGCCAGTAGTATGAGGAGCACTGAAGCTTTCTTT; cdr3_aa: CASSMRSTEAFF
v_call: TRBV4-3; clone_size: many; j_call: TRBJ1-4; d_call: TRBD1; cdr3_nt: TGCGCCAGCAGCCAAGTCTGGGACAGGGGAGGGGGAAAACTGTTTTTT; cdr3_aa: CASSQVWDRGGGKLFF
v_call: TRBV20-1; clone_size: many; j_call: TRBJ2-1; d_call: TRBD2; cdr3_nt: TGCAGTGCCCCCGGGACTAGCGGGGGGGATGAGCAGTTCTTC; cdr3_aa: CSAPGTSGGDEQFF
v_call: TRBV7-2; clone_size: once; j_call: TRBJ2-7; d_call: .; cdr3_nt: TGTGCCAGCAGCTTAGGGAGGGTCTCCTACGAGCAGTACTTC; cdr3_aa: CASSLGRVSYEQYF
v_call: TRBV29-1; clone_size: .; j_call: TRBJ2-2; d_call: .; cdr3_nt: TGCAGCGTTGTCAGGGGATCCGGGGAGCTGTTTTTT; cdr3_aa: CSVVRGSGELFF